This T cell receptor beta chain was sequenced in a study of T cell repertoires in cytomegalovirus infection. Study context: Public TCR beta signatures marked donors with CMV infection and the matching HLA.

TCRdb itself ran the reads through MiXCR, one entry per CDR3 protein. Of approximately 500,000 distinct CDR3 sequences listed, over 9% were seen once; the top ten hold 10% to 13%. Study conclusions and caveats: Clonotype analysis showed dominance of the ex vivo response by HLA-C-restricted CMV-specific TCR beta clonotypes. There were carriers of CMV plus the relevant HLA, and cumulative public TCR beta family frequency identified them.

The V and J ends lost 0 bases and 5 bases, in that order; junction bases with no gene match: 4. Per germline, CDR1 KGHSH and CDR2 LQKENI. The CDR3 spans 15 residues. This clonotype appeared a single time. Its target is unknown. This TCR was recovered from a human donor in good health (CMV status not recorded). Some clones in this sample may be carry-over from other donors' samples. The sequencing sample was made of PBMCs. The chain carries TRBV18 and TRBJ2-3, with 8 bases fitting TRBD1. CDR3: CASSPPNRGKDTQYF. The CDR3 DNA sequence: TGTGCCAGCTCACCACCGAACAGGGGGAAAGATACGCAGTATTTT.